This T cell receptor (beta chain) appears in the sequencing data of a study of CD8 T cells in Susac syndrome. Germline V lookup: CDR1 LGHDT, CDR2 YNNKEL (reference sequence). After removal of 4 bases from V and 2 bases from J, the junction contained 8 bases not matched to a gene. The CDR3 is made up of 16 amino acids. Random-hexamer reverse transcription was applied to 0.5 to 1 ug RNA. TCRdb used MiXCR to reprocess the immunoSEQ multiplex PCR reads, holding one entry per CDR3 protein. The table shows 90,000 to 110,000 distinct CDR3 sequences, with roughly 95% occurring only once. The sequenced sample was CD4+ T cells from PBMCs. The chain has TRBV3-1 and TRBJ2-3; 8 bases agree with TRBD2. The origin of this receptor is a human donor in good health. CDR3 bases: TGTGCCAGCAGCCTGGGGAGCGGGAGATCCACAGATACGCAGTATTTT. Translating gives CASSLGSGRSTDTQYF.